Below, 18 T cell receptor beta chains from the same sample are listed, as sequenced in a study of radiation and T cells in renal cell carcinoma (dated by TCRdb to 2020 to 2021). The intended sense of this specimen's time point label: baseline pretreatment blood. The treatment or condition label of this sample denotes: 15 Gy SBRT to primary tumor, nephrectomy 4 weeks later. The library relied on the immunoSEQ multiplex PCR assay. TCRdb re-hosts the immuneACCESS table, in-frame sequences only. Its copies lack some clones; in the studies checked, an unresolved V gene accounts for under half of them, and the cause for the rest is not known. The sample profile shows about 150,000 clones; approximately 90% of them were found once. More than 10% of the sample is held by the ten biggest clonotypes. The sequencing here drew on blood, taken from a patient whose treatment included radiotherapy and nephrectomy. These TCRs come from a woman aged 45-60 years with renal cell carcinoma.

CDR3 in amino acids: CASSYRPLSRAEAFF. DNA for the CDR3: TGTGCCAGCAGCTACCGTCCATTATCTCGTGCTGAAGCTTTCTTT. The chain employs TRBV5-5 and TRBJ1-1; D is undetermined. Germline lookup yields CDR1 SGHKS and CDR2 YYEKEE (reference sequence). V was cut by 3 bases and J by 6 bases, with 18 bases left in between. The CDR3 contains 15 residues.

The rearrangement joins TRBV18 to TRBJ1-5, with TRBD1 identical over 7 bases. CDR1 is KGHSH and CDR2 is LQKENI in the germline V gene. The CDR3 consists of 15 residues. Trimming cost V 3 bases and J 3 bases; bases outside gene matches: 5. Here the CDR3 DNA reads TGTGCCAGCTCACCCACAGGGGATAACAATCAGCCCCAGCATTTT. Amino acid sequence: CASSPTGDNNQPQHF.

The gene calls are TRBV2 and TRBJ1-1; TRBD1 matches at 8 bases. The J segment lost 1 base and the V segment lost 4 bases, leaving 2 bases of the junction unmatched. In germline, CDR1 is SNHLY, CDR2 FYNNEI. The CDR3 is 14 amino acids. CDR3: CASSARGQNTEAFF. CDR3 sequence (DNA): TGTGCCAGCAGTGCCAGGGGGCAGAACACTGAAGCTTTCTTT.

J is TRBJ2-3 and V is TRBV5-1; 13 bases are shared with TRBD2. The CDR3 is made up of 16 amino acids. The germline V gene has CDR1 SGHRS and CDR2 YFSETQ. With V trimmed by 4 bases and J by 2 bases, 4 bases remained unmatched. The CDR3 sequence: CASSPGTSGDTDTQYF. The CDR3 DNA sequence: TGCGCCAGCAGCCCCGGGACTAGCGGGGACACAGATACGCAGTATTTT.

The chain joins TRBV7-3 to TRBJ2-1, with D unresolved. The V end was cut by 2 bases, the J end by 7 bases, with 12 bases between. This CDR3 has 14 amino acids. CDR1 is SGHTA, CDR2 FQGTGA, per germline. This chain's CDR3 is CASSLGDHLNEQFF. As DNA, the CDR3 is TGTGCCAGCAGCTTAGGAGACCATTTGAATGAGCAGTTCTTC.

V gene TRBV15 combines with J gene TRBJ1-3, with D hard to call. The CDR3 is made up of 13 amino acids. The ends were cut back, 0 bases at V and 3 bases at J, with 3 bases in the middle. Germline assignment: CDR1 LNHNV and CDR2 YYDKDF (reference sequence). This CDR3 is CATSRDYGNTIYF. The CDR3 DNA reads as TGTGCCACCAGCAGAGATTATGGAAACACCATATATTTT.

V and J are TRBV4-2 and TRBJ1-3; TRBD1 matches 8 bases. The germline CDR1 and CDR2 sequences are LGHNA and YNFKEQ. The CDR3 consists of 17 residues. V gave up 0 bases and J gave up 6 bases; unmatched junction bases: 10. Written as DNA, the CDR3 is TGTGCCAGCAGCCAAGATTTTCTTGGACAGGGATTAAACACCATATATTTT. It specifies CASSQDFLGQGLNTIYF.

The chain carries TRBV5-1 and TRBJ1-1; D remains ambiguous. The V gene's germline CDR1 is SGHRS and CDR2 YFSETQ. V lost 2 bases to trimming and J lost 1 base, with 9 bases between them. The CDR3 length is 14 residues. Here the CDR3 DNA reads TGCGCCAGCAGCTTAATTACAGAGAACACTGAAGCTTTCTTT. As protein: CASSLITENTEAFF.

The rearrangement joins TRBV7-2 to TRBJ2-5, with 8 bases matching TRBD2. The CDR3 is made up of 16 amino acids. V lost 2 bases, J lost 4 bases, and 9 bases stayed unmatched. CDR1 is SGHTA and CDR2 is FQGNSA in the germline V gene. The CDR3 here is CASSLNRGGLRETQYF. CDR3 bases: TGTGCCAGCAGCTTAAATCGGGGGGGCCTACGAGAGACCCAGTACTTC.

The rearrangement uses TRBV7-2 and TRBJ1-1; D remains ambiguous. The CDR3 loop spans 13 amino acids. Per germline, CDR1 SGHTA and CDR2 FQGNSA. V lost 4 bases and J 4 bases, leaving 10 bases between the germline ends. CDR3 DNA sequence: TGTGCCAGCAGCTCTCTAGGCCTCACTGAAGCTTTCTTT. As protein: CASSSLGLTEAFF.

The sample holds one count of this clone. V usage is TRBV4-1 and J usage is TRBJ1-4; 10 bases fit TRBD1. This CDR3 is built from 15 residues. Unmatched junction bases numbered 4, after V lost 6 bases and J lost 3 bases. Germline lookup yields CDR1 MGHRA and CDR2 YSYEKL. CDR3: CASRRTGGPNEKLFF. DNA of the CDR3: TGCGCCAGCAGAAGGACAGGGGGTCCTAATGAAAAACTGTTTTTT.

The count of this clone is one. The chain couples TRBV7-2 to TRBJ2-2; 9 nucleotides match TRBD2. Germline V lookup: CDR1 SGHTA, CDR2 FQGNSA. J lost 6 bases, V lost 0 bases, and 5 bases had no gene match. This CDR3 contains 16 residues. The CDR3 nucleotides are TGTGCCAGCAGCTTAGCTCGCGGGGGGGTTGCCGGGGAGCTGTTTTTT. Translated, it gives CASSLARGGVAGELFF.

This clone was observed once. The rearrangement uses TRBV4-3 and TRBJ1-2; TRBD1 agrees at 8 bases. Germline loops: CDR1 LGHNA, CDR2 YSLEER. There are 16 residues in the CDR3. V dropped 3 bases and J dropped 7; count of bases not matched to a gene: 13. In nucleotides, the CDR3 is TGCGCCAGCAGCCAGGACTTGACAGGGGATGACGGTGGCTACACCTTC. Encoded protein: CASSQDLTGDDGGYTF.

In the case of this clone: One end of the junction fails to match germline, which may point to a read error. The chain joins TRBV7-7 to TRBJ1-1; D gene uncertain. This CDR3 is 13 amino acids long. From germline, CDR1 is SSHAT and CDR2 FNYEAQ (reference sequence). CDR3 sequence reads: CASSSTPNTEAFF. The CDR3 bases are TGTGCTAGCAGCTCTACTCCGAACACTGAAGCTTTCTTT.

The chain uses TRBV7-9 and TRBJ2-7, with 11 bases that match TRBD2. V was clipped by 3 bases and J by 2 bases; unmatched bases: 3. Germline CDR1 and CDR2: SEHNR and FQNEAQ (reference sequence). The CDR3 spans 15 residues. CDR3 nucleotides: TGTGCCAGCAGCTTGGGACTAGCGGCCACCTACGAGCAGTACTTC. It codes for CASSLGLAATYEQYF. Full variable domain (outside the CDR3, taken from reference TRBV7-9 and TRBJ2-7): DTGVSQNPRHKITKRGQNVTFRCDPISEHNRLYWYRQTLGQGPEFLTYFQNEAQLEKSRLLSDRFSAERPKGSFSTLEIQRTEQGDSAMYLCASSLGLAATYEQYFGPGTRLTVT.

The J gene is TRBJ2-6, the V gene TRBV10-3; D gene unclear. The V end was cut by 4 bases, the J end by 4 bases, with 14 bases between. The CDR3 runs to 16 residues. Germline lookup yields CDR1 ENHRY and CDR2 SYGVKD. This CDR3 reads CAISGGLFNGANVLTF. As DNA, the CDR3 is TGTGCCATCAGTGGTGGGCTTTTTAACGGGGCCAACGTCCTGACTTTC.

The table lists this clone with a count of one. CDR3 loop: CASSIMDRGNYGYTF. CDR3 DNA sequence: TGTGCCAGTAGTATAATGGACAGGGGGAACTATGGCTACACCTTC. The rearrangement uses TRBV19 and TRBJ1-2; 10 positions agree with TRBD1. This CDR3 spans 15 amino acids. CDR1 and CDR2 from the germline V gene are LNHDA and SQIVND (reference sequence). V was pared by 2 bases and J by 2 bases, with 2 bases of the junction left unmatched.

This sequence joins TRBV11-2 and TRBJ2-3, with D perhaps matching TRBD2 (6 bases). Germline V gives CDR1 SGHAT, CDR2 FQNNGV. This CDR3 spans 16 amino acids. V gave up 5 bases and J gave up 6 bases, with 21 bases separating them. The CDR3 is CASSQRQPGVSDTQYF. CDR3 coding DNA: TGTGCCAGCAGCCAGCGACAACCGGGGGTGAGTGATACGCAGTATTTT.